A selection of T cell receptor beta chains follows, all from one sample in a study of beta chain features in type 1 diabetes. Only in-frame clones appear in the TCRdb table, and some are missing; sequencing was by immunoSEQ multiplex PCR. The sample has more than 300,000 clones, around 9.6% seen once. The sequenced sample consisted of central memory CD4+ T cells from blood. These receptors originate from a young man with type 1 diabetes. Both conserved end residues are part of each CDR3. D genes are given only for firm matches. Clone size is given for some rows only: seen once, a few or many times, or a class if the clone is expanded.

V	size	J	D	CDR3	DNA
TRBV29-1	.	TRBJ2-5	.	CSVEDITGFETQYF	TGCAGCGTTGAAGATATCACAGGGTTTGAGACCCAGTACTTC
TRBV7-3	few	TRBJ2-7	.	CASTLGSYEQYF	TGTGCCAGCACCCTGGGCTCCTACGAGCAGTACTTC
TRBV5-1	.	TRBJ2-2	.	CASSLGGLNTGELFF	TGCGCCAGCAGTCTGGGGGGCTTAAACACCGGGGAGCTGTTTTTT
TRBV15	few	TRBJ2-1	TRBD2	CATSRDGTTEFF	TGTGCCACCAGCAGAGATGGGACTACGGAGTTCTTC
TRBV5-1	few	TRBJ1-1	.	CASSSEGVGNTEAFF	TGCGCCAGCAGCTCGGAAGGCGTGGGGAACACTGAAGCTTTCTTT
TRBV27	.	TRBJ2-6	.	CASSLEGLAGANVLTF	TGTGCCAGCAGTTTAGAGGGTTTGGCTGGGGCCAACGTCCTGACTTTC
TRBV13	.	TRBJ2-2	.	CASSVEASGELFF	TGTGCCAGCAGCGTAGAAGCCTCCGGGGAGCTGTTTTTT
TRBV11-3	few	TRBJ2-5	TRBD2	CASSIAGLKEETQYF	TGTGCCAGCAGTATAGCGGGACTTAAGGAAGAGACCCAGTACTTC
TRBV5-1	few	TRBJ1-2	.	CASSLESPNYGYTF	TGCGCCAGCAGCTTGGAGAGCCCTAACTATGGCTACACCTTC
TRBV7-2	few	TRBJ1-5	.	CASSLAGQLNQPQHF	TGTGCCAGCAGCTTAGCCGGACAACTAAATCAGCCCCAGCATTTT
TRBV6-5	.	TRBJ2-7	.	CATGTYEQYF	TGTGCCACCGGGACTTACGAGCAGTACTTC
TRBV5-1	many	TRBJ2-3	TRBD1	CASSQDRGHDTQYF	TGCGCCAGCAGCCAGGACAGGGGGCATGATACGCAGTATTTT
TRBV5-1	.	TRBJ2-2	TRBD2	CASTSGRSTGELFF	TGCGCCAGCACTAGCGGGAGGTCTACCGGGGAGCTGTTTTTT
TRBV10-3	many	TRBJ1-1	TRBD1	CAISDGQGNTEAFF	TGTGCCATCAGCGACGGACAGGGTAACACTGAAGCTTTCTTT
TRBV29-1	.	TRBJ1-2	.	CSAGGPPNYGYTF	TGCAGCGCCGGGGGGCCTCCGAACTATGGCTACACCTTC
TRBV7-9	.	TRBJ2-3	TRBD2	CASSLVALAGDPVADTQYF	TGTGCCAGCAGCTTAGTTGCACTAGCGGGGGACCCCGTTGCAGATACGCAGTATTTT
TRBV5-4	few	TRBJ2-7	.	CASRSDTYSYEQYF	TGTGCCAGCAGAAGTGACACGTACTCCTACGAGCAGTACTTC
TRBV7-2	.	TRBJ1-1	.	CASGTANTEAFF	TGTGCCAGCGGGACGGCGAACACTGAAGCTTTCTTT
TRBV5-4	.	TRBJ1-2	.	CASSQDIQGRDDYGYTF	TGTGCCAGCAGCCAAGATATTCAGGGAAGGGATGACTATGGCTACACCTTC
TRBV5-4	.	TRBJ2-1	TRBD1	CASSQRQGIYSEQFF	TGTGCCAGCAGCCAAAGACAGGGGATATACAGTGAGCAGTTCTTC
TRBV7-2	few	TRBJ1-1	.	CASSFRNTEAFF	TGTGCCAGCAGCTTTCGGAACACTGAAGCTTTCTTT
TRBV21-1	few	TRBJ2-7	.	CASSKGLANHEQYF	TGTGCCAGCAGCAAGGGACTAGCGAACCACGAGCAGTACTTC
TRBV4-1	.	TRBJ2-1	TRBD2	CASSQEGIAGSNEQFF	TGTGCCAGCAGCCAAGAGGGGATAGCGGGAAGCAATGAGCAGTTCTTC
TRBV6-6	.	TRBJ1-1	.	CASSLNMNTEAFF	TGTGCCAGCAGTTTGAACATGAACACTGAAGCTTTCTTT
TRBV28	few	TRBJ2-7	.	CASIGNSYEQYF	TGTGCCAGCATAGGGAACTCCTACGAGCAGTACTTC
TRBV18	many	TRBJ2-5	.	CASSLAAGETQYF	TGTGCCAGCTCACTCGCAGCAGGGGAGACCCAGTACTTC
TRBV28	.	TRBJ2-5	.	CASSGATRSGETQYF	TGTGCCAGCAGTGGGGCGACTAGATCTGGCGAGACCCAGTACTTC
TRBV4-2	.	TRBJ2-7	TRBD1	CASSQRDRDYEQYF	TGTGCCAGCAGCCAACGGGACAGGGACTACGAGCAGTACTTC
TRBV6-5	.	TRBJ2-7	TRBD2	CASSRRETYEQYF	TGTGCCAGCAGTAGGCGGGAGACCTACGAGCAGTACTTC
TRBV7-2	.	TRBJ2-7	.	CASSYQGGSYEQYF	TGTGCCAGCAGCTATCAAGGGGGGTCCTACGAGCAGTACTTC
TRBV12-5	few	TRBJ2-6	.	CASGPGRLPPLSGANVLTF	TGTGCTAGTGGCCCCGGGCGGCTCCCACCCCTCTCTGGGGCCAACGTCCTGACTTTC
TRBV28	many	TRBJ1-1	TRBD1	CAGGQGMNTEAFF	TGTGCCGGTGGACAGGGGATGAACACTGAAGCTTTCTTT
TRBV7-2	.	TRBJ2-5	.	CASSFTRDPETQYF	TGTGCCAGCAGCTTTACCCGGGATCCCGAGACCCAGTACTTC
TRBV19	few	TRBJ2-1	TRBD2	CASTPEPGTSRNNEQFF	TGTGCCAGTACCCCCGAGCCCGGGACTAGCCGCAACAATGAGCAGTTCTTC
TRBV2	few	TRBJ2-2	.	CASSSIRGVTGELFF	TGTGCCAGCAGCTCAATCAGGGGGGTGACCGGGGAGCTGTTTTTT
TRBV6-5	few	TRBJ2-5	.	CASRRTAGETQYF	TGTGCCAGCAGGCGGACAGCCGGTGAGACCCAGTACTTC
TRBV7-9	few	TRBJ2-5	.	CASSPSGHGGETQYF	TGTGCCAGCAGCCCCAGTGGGCATGGAGGAGAGACCCAGTACTTC
TRBV11-2	.	TRBJ2-5	.	CASREAMGGKVTQYF	TGTGCCAGCAGAGAAGCGATGGGAGGAAAGGTGACCCAGTACTTC
TRBV7-2	.	TRBJ2-5	.	CASSLGRQLQETQYF	TGTGCCAGCAGCTTGGGACGGCAGTTGCAAGAGACCCAGTACTTC
TRBV29-1	few	TRBJ1-2	.	CSVERSGDYGYTF	TGCAGCGTTGAAAGGTCAGGGGACTATGGCTACACCTTC
TRBV5-1	many	TRBJ2-1	.	CASSAGRPSHNEQFF	TGCGCCAGCAGTGCAGGACGGCCGAGCCACAATGAGCAGTTCTTC
TRBV5-1	few	TRBJ2-7	.	CASSLDGDEQYF	TGCGCCAGCAGTTTGGACGGGGACGAGCAGTACTTC
TRBV7-3	.	TRBJ2-7	.	CASSLTQYEQYF	TGTGCCAGCAGCTTAACACAGTACGAGCAGTACTTC
TRBV4-1	.	TRBJ2-5	.	CASSQERVGGETQYF	TGCGCCAGCAGCCAAGAACGGGTTGGAGGGGAGACCCAGTACTTC
TRBV6-1	.	TRBJ2-2	.	CASITTNTGELFF	TGTGCCAGCATTACTACCAACACCGGGGAGCTGTTTTTT
TRBV18	.	TRBJ2-7	TRBD1	CASSGGQGGRFYEQYF	TGTGCCAGCTCCGGGGGACAGGGCGGTCGGTTCTACGAGCAGTACTTC
TRBV7-2	.	TRBJ2-1	.	CASSLVEGVNEQFF	TGTGCCAGCAGCTTAGTAGAGGGGGTTAATGAGCAGTTCTTC
TRBV25-1	.	TRBJ1-4	.	CASSEGVGGAGEKLFF	TGTGCCAGCAGTGAGGGTGTCGGCGGGGCGGGAGAAAAACTGTTTTTT
TRBV5-4	many	TRBJ2-7	.	CASSVDTFYEQYF	TGTGCCAGCAGCGTCGACACCTTCTACGAGCAGTACTTC
TRBV7-2	few	TRBJ2-5	.	CASSYTGGETQYF	TGTGCCAGCAGCTATACTGGGGGGGAGACCCAGTACTTC
TRBV27	.	TRBJ2-7	TRBD2	CASTPRTSGSGYEQYF	TGTGCCAGCACCCCACGGACTAGCGGGAGTGGGTACGAGCAGTACTTC
TRBV7-9	.	TRBJ2-2	TRBD2	CASSPALTLASGELFF	TGTGCCAGCAGCCCGGCGCTAACACTAGCGTCCGGGGAGCTGTTTTTT
TRBV5-4	few	TRBJ2-1	.	CASSLVSYNEQFF	TGTGCCAGCAGCTTGGTTTCCTACAATGAGCAGTTCTTC
TRBV7-9	.	TRBJ2-7	.	CASSLFQGYEQYF	TGTGCCAGCAGCTTATTTCAGGGTTACGAGCAGTACTTC
TRBV6-6	.	TRBJ1-5	.	CASSFQGYQPQHF	TGTGCCAGCAGTTTTCAGGGGTATCAGCCCCAGCATTTT
TRBV25-1	many	TRBJ1-4	.	CASSYSEKLFF	TGTGCCAGCAGCTACTCTGAAAAACTGTTTTTT
TRBV29-1	few	TRBJ1-4	.	CSVYPGNNEKLFF	TGCAGCGTGTATCCGGGCAATAATGAAAAACTGTTTTTT
TRBV29-1	few	TRBJ1-4	.	CSVKSGTYSEKLFF	TGCAGCGTCAAAAGCGGGACTTATAGTGAAAAACTGTTTTTT